Below, 32 T cell receptor beta chains from the same sample are listed, as sequenced in a study of fetal regulatory T cell absence and autoimmunity. The protocol was immunoSEQ multiplex PCR, while the TCRdb copy is restricted to in-frame clones and leaves out a portion. This sample yields about 95,000 clones, of which roughly 78% are seen a single time; 2% belongs to the top ten. Sequences were obtained from pancreas tissue. Receptors were obtained from a male donor with IPEX syndrome.

This clone was observed a handful of times. The rearrangement links TRBV28 to TRBJ2-5; perhaps TRBD2 as D (6 bases). The CDR3 is made up of 14 amino acids. Between the trimmed V and J ends, which lost 5 bases and 7 bases, there was a span of 17 bases. Germline CDR1 and CDR2: MDHEN and SYDVKM. Here the CDR3 DNA reads TGTGCCAGCAGTATGCCGGGACTGGCCTTGACCCAGTACTTC. It is translated as CASSMPGLALTQYF.

V is TRBV21-1 and J is TRBJ1-2. TRBV21-1 is an annotated pseudogene. The CDR3 contains 14 residues. The DNA for the CDR3 is TGTGCCAGCAGCACCGGGACGGCGAACTATGGCTACACCTTC. Translated: CASSTGTANYGYTF.

V and J are TRBV30 and TRBJ2-7, with 7 bases aligning to TRBD2. Germline CDR1 and CDR2: GTSNPN and SVGIG (reference sequence). Losses at the gene ends were 0 bases for V and 5 bases for J; bases not matched to a gene: 7. The CDR3 totals 14 residues. The CDR3 nucleotides read TGTGCCTGGAGTGTAATGGGGGGGTCCAACGAGCAGTACTTC. This translates into CAWSVMGGSNEQYF. Full variable domain (rest looked up from reference TRBV30 and TRBJ2-7): SQTIHQWPATLVQPVGSPLSLECTVEGTSNPNLYWYRQAAGRGLQLLFYSVGIGQISSEVPQNLSASRPQDRQFILSSKKLLLSDSGFYLCAWSVMGGSNEQYFGPGTRLTVT.

V gene TRBV4-1 combines with J gene TRBJ2-1, with TRBD2 identical over 10 bases. Germline V gives CDR1 MGHRA, CDR2 YSYEKL. The CDR3 runs 13 residues. V was clipped by 1 base and J by 10 bases; unmatched bases: 1. The CDR3 loop is CASSQAGLAEQFF. The CDR3 DNA sequence: TGCGCCAGCAGCCAAGCGGGACTAGCGGAGCAGTTCTTC.

The chain couples TRBV15 to TRBJ2-3; the match to TRBD1 covers 7 bases. V gave up 1 base and J gave up 7 bases; unmatched junction bases: 11. This CDR3 has 16 amino acids. Germline CDR1 LNHNV, CDR2 YYDKDF (reference sequence). CDR3 in DNA: TGTGCCACCAGCAGAGTAGGGGGCGGGCTTATGAATACGCAGTATTTT. This codes for CATSRVGGGLMNTQYF. The variable domain in full, with the rest retrieved from reference TRBV15 and TRBJ2-3, is DAMVIQNPRYQVTQFGKPVTLSCSQTLNHNVMYWYQQKSSQAPKLLFHYYDKDFNNEADTPDNFQSRRPNTSFCFLDIRSPGLGDTAMYLCATSRVGGGLMNTQYFGPGTRLTVL.

The chain is built from TRBV27 and TRBJ1-2; the D gene is possibly TRBD1 (6 bases). V was shortened by 4 bases and J by 3 bases, with 15 bases between the two germline ends. The CDR3 is 15 residues long. Germline V CDR1 and CDR2: MNHEY, SMNVEV (reference sequence). The CDR3 nucleotides are TGTGCCAGCAGTTCCCGTCTTACAGGGCACTATGGCTACACCTTC. This codes for CASSSRLTGHYGYTF.

This chain links TRBV5-5 with TRBJ2-7; a possible D gene is TRBD2 (6 bases). V was pared by 4 bases and J by 0 bases, with 14 bases between. Germline values: CDR1 SGHKS, CDR2 YYEKEE (reference sequence). The length of the CDR3 is 15 residues. The CDR3 protein is CASSASGLSSYEQYF. DNA for the CDR3: TGTGCCAGCAGCGCATCGGGACTGAGCTCCTACGAGCAGTACTTC.

The chain has TRBV11-2 and TRBJ2-1; the match to TRBD2 covers 15 bases. The CDR3 spans 15 residues. Germline V gene lookup returns CDR1 SGHAT and CDR2 FQNNGV. Trimming removed 1 base from V and 10 bases from J; junction bases left unmatched: 2. The chain's CDR3 is CASSLVGLAGGEQFF. DNA for the CDR3: TGTGCCAGCAGCTTAGTGGGACTAGCGGGGGGAGAGCAGTTCTTC.

V usage is TRBV29-1 and J usage is TRBJ2-7; D is unclear. Germline V lookup: CDR1 SQVTM, CDR2 ANQGSEA. V gave up 4 bases and J gave up 1 base, with 11 bases separating them. The CDR3 runs 13 residues. The CDR3 loop reads CSVASLRSYEQYF. In nucleotides, the CDR3 is TGCAGCGTTGCCAGCTTGAGGTCCTACGAGCAGTACTTC.

This chain uses TRBV30 with TRBJ1-1; weak D call: TRBD1 (6 bases). Germline V gene data show CDR1 as GTSNPN and CDR2 as SVGIG (reference sequence). V gave up 6 bases and J gave up 1 base, with 9 bases separating them. The CDR3 runs 12 residues. The CDR3: CACGTPNTEAFF. The DNA for the CDR3 is TGTGCCTGTGGGACACCGAACACTGAAGCTTTCTTT.

V usage is TRBV2 and J usage is TRBJ2-2; 7 bases match TRBD1. Looked up from germline, CDR1 is SNHLY and CDR2 is FYNNEI. The length of the CDR3 is 15 residues. J was trimmed by 1 base and V by 4 bases; bases with no gene match: 3. The CDR3 is CASSGQGWNTGELFF. CDR3 bases: TGTGCCAGCAGTGGACAGGGATGGAACACCGGGGAGCTGTTTTTT.

The chain couples TRBV6-6 to TRBJ1-5; tentative D call: TRBD1 (6 bases). Germline CDR1 MNHNY, CDR2 SVGAGI (reference sequence). V lost 10 bases to trimming and J lost 4 bases, with 14 bases between them. CDR3 length: 13 residues. CDR3: CAIAYQGNQPQHF. In nucleotides, the CDR3 is TGTGCCATTGCCTACCAGGGGAATCAGCCCCAGCATTTT.

V gene TRBV13 combines with J gene TRBJ1-2, with TRBD1 identical over 8 bases. J gave up 4 bases and V 2 bases, and 6 bases lay outside the gene matches. Per the germline V gene, CDR1 is PRHDT and CDR2 is FYEKMQ (reference sequence). The CDR3 length is 15 residues. CDR3 coding DNA: TGTGCCAGCAGCTTAAACACAGGGGGAAGCTATGGCTACACCTTC. It codes for CASSLNTGGSYGYTF. Full variable domain (rest looked up from reference TRBV13 and TRBJ1-2): AAGVIQSPRHLIKEKRETATLKCYPIPRHDTVYWYQQGPGQDPQFLISFYEKMQSDKGSIPDRFSAQQFSDYHSELNMSSLELGDSALYFCASSLNTGGSYGYTFGSGTRLTVV.

The chain uses TRBV21-1 and TRBJ2-5; the table's D call, TRBD1, was not checked against the DNA. TRBV21-1 is a pseudogene locus. CDR3 length: 13 amino acids. This CDR3 is CASSKDRGETQYF. The CDR3 DNA reads as TGTGCCAGCAGCAAAGACAGGGGAGAGACCCAGTACTTC.

The chain combines TRBV20-1 with TRBJ1-2, with 8 bases aligning to TRBD1. Losses at the gene ends were 6 bases for V and 5 bases for J; bases not matched to a gene: 2. The germline V gene encodes CDR1 DFQATT and CDR2 SNEGSKA (reference sequence). There are 11 residues in the CDR3. This chain's CDR3 is CSAGTGYGYTF. CDR3 nucleotide sequence: TGCAGTGCCGGGACAGGTTATGGCTACACCTTC.

This chain joins TRBV4-3 and TRBJ2-5; maybe TRBD2 (6 bases). The CDR3 is 14 amino acids. CDR1 is LGHNA and CDR2 is YSLEER in the germline V gene. Trimming removed 0 bases at V and 4 bases at J, with 9 bases between. The CDR3 sequence: CASSQDGGAETQYF. As DNA, the CDR3 is TGCGCCAGCAGCCAAGACGGCGGGGCAGAGACCCAGTACTTC.

The V call is TRBV19, the J call TRBJ2-7, with 8 nucleotides matching TRBD2. There are 16 residues in the CDR3. Germline CDR1 is LNHDA and CDR2 is SQIVND (reference sequence). V trimming: 3 bases; J trimming: 5 bases; junction bases outside the gene matches: 12. The chain's CDR3 is CASSMGVGLAVHEQYF. CDR3 sequence (DNA): TGTGCCAGTAGTATGGGGGTCGGACTAGCAGTCCACGAGCAGTACTTC.

In regard to this clone: Sequence at one end of the junction differs from germline and may be a read error. The chain has TRBV6-6 and TRBJ2-7; 9 bases match TRBD2. Germline CDR1 reads MNHNY; CDR2 reads SVGAGI (reference sequence). This CDR3 spans 12 amino acids. The CDR3 DNA follows: TGTGCCAGCAGTTACGCGGGTGCGGGGGGGTCCTTC. As protein: CASSYAGAGGSF.

The table lists this clone with many counts. The same CDR3 is also encoded by other DNA sequences in this sample. The CDR3 DNA reads TGTGCCAGCAGCTTGGGCACTGAAGCTTTCTTT. It specifies CASSLGTEAFF. The chain joins TRBV5-4 to TRBJ1-1; no clear D gene. CDR1 and CDR2 from the germline V gene are SGHNT and YYREEE (reference sequence). V gave up 0 bases and J gave up 4 bases, with 1 base separating them. CDR3 length equals 11 residues.

V is TRBV4-1 and J is TRBJ2-6; no clear D. V shed 1 base and J shed 0 bases, with 22 bases lying between them. The CDR3 loop spans 21 amino acids. Germline CDR1 is MGHRA and CDR2 is YSYEKL. In DNA, the CDR3 is TGCGCCAGCAGCCAAGGCACAGTCTCAGGTCTCACGCCCTCTGGGGCCAACGTCCTGACTTTC. Translated: CASSQGTVSGLTPSGANVLTF.

CDR3 DNA sequence: TGTGCCAGCAGCCGGGACAATAATGAAAAACTGTTTTTT. As protein: CASSRDNNEKLFF. This chain uses TRBV5-6 with TRBJ1-4; D is perhaps TRBD1 (6 bases). The germline V gene has CDR1 SGHDT and CDR2 YYEEEE. The length of the CDR3 is 13 residues. Trimming removed 4 bases at V and 4 bases at J, with 8 bases between. Together with reference TRBV5-6 and TRBJ1-4, the CDR3 gives the full variable domain: DAGVTQSPTHLIKTRGQQVTLRCSPKSGHDTVSWYQQALGQGPQFIFQYYEEEERQRGNFPDRFSGHQFPNYSSELNVNALLLGDSALYLCASSRDNNEKLFFGSGTQLSVL.

This clone was observed a handful of times. The chain couples TRBV6-5 to TRBJ2-1, with D possibly being TRBD1 (6 bases). The CDR3 is 15 amino acids. CDR1 MNHEY and CDR2 SVGAGI come from the germline V gene. The germline V and J ends were trimmed by 1 base and 2 bases, with 9 bases remaining between them. The CDR3 reads CASSYWGPPYNEQFF. CDR3 bases: TGTGCCAGCAGTTACTGGGGGCCGCCCTACAATGAGCAGTTCTTC.

In DNA, the CDR3 is TGCGCCAGCAGCTTGGTAACTAGCGGGGGCTACGTGGGTTCCTACGAGCAGTACTTC. This gives the protein CASSLVTSGGYVGSYEQYF. The chain joins TRBV5-1 to TRBJ2-7; 11 bases are a match to TRBD2. CDR1 SGHRS and CDR2 YFSETQ come from the germline V gene. The CDR3 has 19 amino acids. Trimming at V came to 0 bases and at J to 1 base, leaving 12 bases not matched to a gene.

The rearrangement links TRBV29-1 to TRBJ2-1, with 13 bases that match TRBD2. Germline trimming cut 4 bases from V and 7 bases from J; bases unmatched to any gene: 1. This CDR3 is built from 13 residues. CDR1 is SQVTM and CDR2 is ANQGSEA in the germline V gene. CDR3 coding DNA: TGCAGCGTTGCGGGACTAGCGGGGAATGAGCAGTTCTTC. Protein: CSVAGLAGNEQFF.

The chain couples TRBV7-9 to TRBJ2-5; 9 bases align to TRBD1. The CDR3 has 16 amino acids. Germline loops: CDR1 SEHNR, CDR2 FQNEAQ (reference sequence). J lost 7 bases, V lost 5 bases, and 14 bases had no gene match. CDR3 sequence: CASSKPGQGPGGTQYF. The CDR3 DNA follows: TGTGCCAGCAGCAAACCGGGACAGGGCCCGGGTGGGACCCAGTACTTC.

The sample holds a few counts of this clone. The rearrangement links TRBV5-1 to TRBJ1-6; D is undetermined. Germline V gives CDR1 SGHRS, CDR2 YFSETQ. Between the trimmed V and J ends, which lost 0 bases and 5 bases, there was a span of 9 bases. The CDR3 spans 15 residues. CDR3 region: CASSLAAVNNSPLHF. CDR3 sequence (DNA): TGCGCCAGCAGCTTGGCCGCCGTGAATAATTCACCCCTCCACTTT. Filled out from reference TRBV5-1 and TRBJ1-6, the complete variable domain reads KAGVTQTPRYLIKTRGQQVTLSCSPISGHRSVSWYQQTPGQGLQFLFEYFSETQRNKGNFPGRFSGRQFSNSRSEMNVSTLELGDSALYLCASSLAAVNNSPLHFGNGTRLTVT.

The CDR3, as DNA: TGCGCCAGCAGCCCCTCTAGCGGGCCCGGGGAGCTGTTTTTT. This gives the protein CASSPSSGPGELFF. This rearrangement joins TRBV4-1 to TRBJ2-2; TRBD2 agrees at 8 bases. Germline CDR1 is MGHRA and CDR2 is YSYEKL. CDR3 size: 14 residues. V shed 4 bases and J 6 bases; nucleotides not matched to a gene: 4.

The V and J genes are TRBV5-1 and TRBJ2-3, with 9 bases identical to TRBD1. CDR1 SGHRS and CDR2 YFSETQ come from the germline V gene. The CDR3 is 16 residues long. Losses at the gene ends were 4 bases for V and 2 bases for J; bases not matched to a gene: 8. Here the CDR3 DNA reads TGCGCCAGCAGCCTTGGAACAGGGGGCGCCACAGATACGCAGTATTTT. The encoded protein is CASSLGTGGATDTQYF.

The rearrangement links TRBV4-2 to TRBJ1-2, with a tentative D call TRBD1 (5 bases). This CDR3 contains 20 residues. V dropped 0 bases and J dropped 3 bases, with 26 bases sitting between them. In germline, CDR1 is LGHNA, CDR2 YNFKEQ. The CDR3 sequence: CASSQDQGRSYEGYYYGYTF. CDR3 coding DNA: TGTGCCAGCAGCCAAGATCAAGGCCGGAGCTATGAGGGGTACTACTATGGCTACACCTTC.

This clone was detected a few times. This chain joins TRBV18 and TRBJ1-1; TRBD1 is a possible D gene (5 bases). Trimming pared 3 bases from V and 1 base from J, leaving 15 bases between. The germline CDR1 and CDR2 sequences are KGHSH and LQKENI. The length of the CDR3 is 16 residues. The CDR3 protein is CASSPMTQVTNTEAFF. DNA of the CDR3: TGTGCCAGCTCACCGATGACACAGGTCACGAACACTGAAGCTTTCTTT.

The genes are TRBV5-6 and TRBJ1-5, with D possibly TRBD1 on 5 matching bases. The CDR3 has 13 residues. CDR1 SGHDT and CDR2 YYEEEE come from the germline V gene. Trimming pared 2 bases from V and 5 bases from J, leaving 8 bases between. The DNA of the CDR3 is TGTGCCAGCAGCTTCCAGGGTGATCAGCCCCAGCATTTT. Translation: CASSFQGDQPQHF.

Only one count was recorded for this clone. The rearrangement uses TRBV2 and TRBJ1-3, with 7 bases lining up with TRBD1. Per the germline V gene, CDR1 is SNHLY and CDR2 is FYNNEI. V lost 7 bases to trimming and J lost 2 bases; unmatched junction nucleotides: 11. The CDR3 covers 16 residues. This CDR3 reads CASILRQGLPGNTIYF. The CDR3 coding sequence is TGTGCCAGCATCCTAAGACAGGGCTTGCCTGGAAACACCATATATTTT.